Sequencing of this T cell receptor (beta chain) was carried out in a study of vaccination and CD4 T cells after COVID-19. As for the study in general: Drawing of post-COVID samples took place a median roughly 100 days after diagnosis (range 35 to 161). Overall study findings and caveats: Convalescent patients studied were relatively few, and early post-infection timepoints were absent. Among reactive clones from convalescent patients, a median 86.3% appeared only post-vaccination.

Noted treatment: roughly ten-day PBMC culture with coronavirus spike peptide pools or control peptides (ViraFEST assay). During the years 2011-2018, before the COVID-19 pandemic, the unexposed donor's CD4+ T cells were collected. Sequence data for DNA of cultured CD4+ T cells were generated by the Oncomine TCR Beta short-read assay. MiXCR was run by TCRdb on the PCR reads, yielding one entry per CDR3 protein. The repertoire has about 7,200 distinct CDR3 sequences, around two fifths of them found once; the top ten carry roughly 27%. With regard to this clonotype: Its specificity is unknown.

Germline CDR1 and CDR2: MRHNA and SNTAGT. Trimming took 10 bases from V and 10 from J, leaving 13 bases between them. The CDR3 sequence is 10 residues long. Sample: CD4+ T cells from blood, cultured in vitro. The V call is TRBV6-4, the J call TRBJ1-1, with unresolved D. The receptor's source is a human donor in good health. The CDR3 sequence: CATVYLGAFF. CDR3 sequence (DNA): TGTGCCACGGTCTATTTAGGAGCTTTCTTT.